The rows below give T cell receptor beta chains drawn from one sample of a study of blood T cell repertoires in COVID-19. Repertoires were generated with immunoSEQ multiplex PCR, while TCRdb's copy carries only in-frame clones and drops some. The profile covers around 16,000 clones, with about 89% appearing a single time and less than 25% taken by the ten largest. The specimen sequenced was peripheral blood. The receptor source for this set is a man aged 55 to 70 with acute or convalescent COVID-19. Each CDR3 is given with its conserved first and last residue. Each record gives: J gene, CDR3 length, clone size, V gene, CDR3 protein. The size of a clone is reported for some rows only, either as once, few or many, or as a class for expanded clones.

TRBJ2-7 14 . TRBV28 CATAGSPGLREQYF
TRBJ1-2 13 . TRBV14 CASSPGQYRGYTF
TRBJ2-5 15 . TRBV27 CASSPLAGGRETQYF
TRBJ2-6 16 medium-sized TRBV4-1 CASSFAGGDGANVLTF
TRBJ2-3 17 . TRBV10-3 CAISERAGGRSTDTQYF
TRBJ2-1 16 . TRBV7-9 CASSQTSGRAWDKQFF
TRBJ1-1 15 . TRBV7-9 CASSFRGEMNTEAFF
TRBJ2-1 16 . TRBV19 CASSIARILTYNEQFF
TRBJ2-2 15 . TRBV30 CAWRADSSNTGELFF
TRBJ2-3 13 . TRBV6-5 CAGARSSTDTQYF
TRBJ1-2 15 . TRBV28 CASTVGAGGTYGYTF
TRBJ2-5 18 once TRBV3-1/TRBV3-2 CASSQRDRRRGGQETQYF
TRBJ1-1 12 . TRBV28 CASDSPNTEAFF
TRBJ2-1 21 . TRBV28 CASSSPWTGTLWGTSYNEQFF
TRBJ1-2 17 . TRBV14 CASSPMYLGQAPYGYTF
TRBJ2-5 17 once TRBV5-1 CASSPTIPRMGGETQYF
TRBJ2-3 16 once TRBV28 CASSYPTGQYTDTQYF
TRBJ2-2 14 . TRBV29-1 CSVAETGATGELFF
TRBJ2-6 19 . TRBV3-1/TRBV3-2 CASSSPIRDIPSGANVLTF
TRBJ2-1 16 . TRBV23-1 CASSPRAGAKDNEQFF
TRBJ2-7 13 . TRBV12-3/TRBV12-4 CASSIRRGYEQYF
TRBJ1-4 14 . TRBV6-1 CASSEGTRGEKLFF
TRBJ2-5 15 . TRBV4-1 CASSQDRTSLETQYF
TRBJ1-5 14 . TRBV7-2 CASSLRGGQQPQHF
TRBJ1-6 14 . TRBV27 CASSSTGDNSPLHF
TRBJ1-4 13 . TRBV30 CAWRPATNEKLFF
TRBJ2-3 17 . TRBV24-1 CATSDFWASSSTDTQYF
TRBJ2-1 18 . TRBV7-9 CASSIPIGVGSSYNEQFF
TRBJ2-7 17 . TRBV5-1 CASSFGGSGLFSYEQYF
TRBJ2-3 16 . TRBV5-1 CASSTGQGFNTDTQYF
TRBJ2-3 14 . TRBV5-8 CASSLGTSTDTQYF
TRBJ2-1 15 . TRBV5-6 CASSRQLAGGNEQFF
TRBJ2-2 16 . TRBV15 CATSRDNRQLTGELFF
TRBJ1-2 13 few TRBV6-5 CASSYGQGRGYTF
TRBJ1-2 12 . TRBV27 CASSPRYGQDFF
TRBJ2-3 15 . TRBV7-6 CASTPTTHTTDTQYF
TRBJ2-2 15 . TRBV6-5 CASSPRTANTGELFF
TRBJ2-2 16 . TRBV10-3 CAISGLGGETVGELFF
TRBJ2-2 19 . TRBV21-1 CASSITRDRDFMDTGELFF
TRBJ1-2 12 few TRBV19 CASSGDRAGYTF
TRBJ1-5 18 . TRBV28 CASSLRGTGRNRGRPQHF